This T cell receptor (beta chain) is from a study of blood T cell repertoires in COVID-19. For the study at large: T cells, B-cell-depleted T cells, or PBMCs supplied cDNA or gDNA.

Seattle researchers signed up patients amid active infection and tracked them longitudinally. Original handling: Scientists estimated how many nucleated cells there were by amplifying reference gene primers. The method was immunoSEQ multiplex PCR; TCRdb's version includes in-frame clones alone and lacks a portion of them. V, J and clone size are taken as reported in that table, and D and trimming were inferred from the DNA itself. Of 250,000 or so clones listed, around 89% are singletons. The sample taken for sequencing was peripheral blood. The receptor was derived from a woman aged 60-70 years with COVID-19, enrolled during active disease.

CDR3 coding DNA: TGTGCCAGCAGCTCCAACACGGAGTCCTACGAGCAGTACTTC. Its protein is CASSSNTESYEQYF. The genes are TRBV11-3 and TRBJ2-7; D not certain. The CDR3 runs to 14 residues. V shed 4 bases and J shed 1 base, with 11 bases lying between them. CDR1 SGHNT and CDR2 YENEEA come from the germline V gene.